A selection of T cell receptor beta chains follows, all from one sample in a study of molecular identifiers for immune sequencing clone quantification. TCRdb re-called the PCR reads through MiXCR, storing one row per CDR3 protein. The table includes under 350,000 distinct CDR3 sequences, 24% detected once. Sequenced: naive CD8+ T cells from blood, with Jurkat cell RNA spiked in. All receptors derive from a human donor in good health. Some libraries in this study had Jurkat cell RNA spiked in. Both conserved end residues are part of each CDR3. Each record gives: CDR3 protein, CDR3 DNA, D gene, J gene, V gene, clone size. A D gene is named only where the DNA matches it firmly. Part of the rows lack a size; the others show once, few, many or a class for expanded clones.

CASSARQENYEQYF	TGCGCCAGCAGCGCCCGACAGGAAAACTACGAGCAGTACTTC	NA	TRBJ2-7	TRBV4-1	NA
CASSLRGSDQPQHF	TGTGCCAGCAGCTTGCGGGGATCTGATCAGCCCCAGCATTTT	NA	TRBJ1-5	TRBV28	many
CASSQRLNCYEQYF	TGCGCCAGCAGCCAACGGCTAAATTGCTACGAGCAGTACTTC	NA	TRBJ2-7	TRBV4-1	NA
CAWSLTDTGELFF	TGTGCCTGGAGTCTAACTGACACCGGGGAGCTGTTTTTT	NA	TRBJ2-2	TRBV30	NA
CASSPGQNQNTEAFF	TGTGCCAGCAGCCCCGGACAGAACCAGAACACTGAAGCTTTCTTT	NA	TRBJ1-1	TRBV7-9	many
CAWSVGLAGVVYEQFF	TGTGCCTGGAGTGTAGGACTAGCGGGAGTTGTCTATGAGCAGTTCTTC	TRBD2	TRBJ2-1	TRBV30	NA
CASSQLTSGRGTQYF	TGCGCCAGCAGCCAATTGACTAGCGGGAGAGGTACGCAGTATTTT	TRBD2	TRBJ2-3	TRBV4-3	NA
CAWSGVNYGYTF	TGTGCCTGGAGCGGAGTAAACTATGGCTACACCTTC	NA	TRBJ1-2	TRBV30	many
CASSGTPGATEAFF	TGTGCCAGCAGTGGGACACCTGGGGCAACTGAAGCTTTCTTT	NA	TRBJ1-1	TRBV27	few
CASSMDGYSNPPPHF	TGTGCCAGTAGTATGGACGGATATAGCAATCCGCCCCCGCATTTT	NA	TRBJ1-5	TRBV19	NA
CASSPPDETQYF	TGTGCCAGCAGCCCCCCGGATGAGACCCAGTACTTC	NA	TRBJ2-5	TRBV9	NA
CASSWATGATYEQYF	TGCGCCAGCAGCTGGGCGACAGGCGCAACCTACGAGCAGTACTTC	NA	TRBJ2-7	TRBV5-1	NA
CASSSGRRAYAQYF	TGTGCCAGCAGCTCCGGGCGCAGGGCCTACGCGCAGTACTTC	NA	TRBJ2-7	TRBV16	NA
CASSQGLASGYERYF	TGTGCCAGCAGCCAGGGACTTGCTAGCGGATACGAGCGGTACTTC	TRBD2	TRBJ2-7	TRBV4-2	NA
CASSTGQCAQEQYF	TGTGCCAGTAGTACCGGACAGTGTGCGCAAGAGCAGTACTTC	NA	TRBJ2-7	TRBV19	NA
CASQTSGRGAGELFF	TGTGCCAGCCAAACTAGCGGGAGAGGCGCCGGGGAGCTGTTTTTT	TRBD2	TRBJ2-2	TRBV7-9	many
CASSSSRDPGVTYEQYF	TGTGCCAGCAGCAGCAGCCGGGACCCAGGGGTAACCTACGAGCAGTACTTC	NA	TRBJ2-7	TRBV5-6	NA
CASGPDRTGEQYF	TGTGCCAGCGGACCGGACAGGACGGGCGAGCAGTACTTC	TRBD1	TRBJ2-7	TRBV14	NA
CATDDRLDSNQPQHF	TGTGCCACCGACGACCGGCTGGATAGCAATCAGCCCCAGCATTTT	NA	TRBJ1-5	TRBV19	NA
CATSREGSSYNEQFF	TGTGCCACCAGCAGAGAAGGGAGCTCCTACAATGAGCAGTTCTTC	NA	TRBJ2-1	TRBV15	many
CASSVARTSAHNEQFF	TGTGCCAGCAGCGTAGCGAGAACTAGCGCCCACAATGAGCAGTTCTTC	TRBD2	TRBJ2-1	TRBV9	NA
CASSREDLEKLFF	TGTGCCAGCAGCCGCGAAGACCTGGAAAAACTGTTTTTT	NA	TRBJ1-4	TRBV4-2	NA
CASSLAASGGAQDTQYF	TGTGCCAGCAGCTTGGCTGCTAGCGGGGGGGCCCAAGATACGCAGTATTTT	TRBD2	TRBJ2-3	TRBV5-6	NA
CSAPDSSGRTDTQYF	TGCAGTGCACCCGATAGTAGCGGGAGAACAGATACGCAGTATTTT	TRBD2	TRBJ2-3	TRBV20-1	NA
CASSPYSGSPLHF	TGTGCCAGCAGCCCCTACAGCGGCTCACCCCTCCACTTT	NA	TRBJ1-6	TRBV7-6	many
CASRFFSGANVLTF	TGTGCCAGTAGGTTTTTCTCTGGGGCCAACGTCCTGACTTTC	NA	TRBJ2-6	TRBV19	many
CASSEGTGSLYEQYF	TGTGCCAGCAGTGAAGGAACAGGGTCCCTCTACGAGCAGTACTTC	NA	TRBJ2-7	TRBV6-1	many
CASRNRQASTDTQYF	TGTGCCAGCAGAAACCGACAGGCAAGCACAGATACGCAGTATTTT	NA	TRBJ2-3	TRBV13	many
CSVGTGTGSPLHF	TGCAGCGTTGGAACAGGAACCGGCTCACCCCTCCACTTT	NA	TRBJ1-6	TRBV29-1	NA
CSAHDRAVTEAFF	TGCAGTGCTCACGACAGGGCTGTGACTGAAGCTTTCTTT	TRBD1	TRBJ1-1	TRBV20-1	few
CASSTRTGGVTDTQYF	TGTGCCAGCAGCACACGGACAGGGGGAGTTACAGATACGCAGTATTTT	TRBD1	TRBJ2-3	TRBV7-9	NA
CASSFLQISGPMGWQETQYF	TGTGCCAGCAGTTTCCTCCAAATTAGCGGTCCAATGGGGTGGCAAGAGACCCAGTACTTC	NA	TRBJ2-5	TRBV27	NA
CASSLGLGGIGTGELFF	TGCGCCAGCAGCTTAGGACTCGGTGGTATTGGCACCGGGGAGCTGTTTTTT	NA	TRBJ2-2	TRBV4-3	NA
CASSPRTGGRQETQYF	TGTGCCAGCAGCCCAAGAACAGGGGGTCGGCAAGAGACCCAGTACTTC	TRBD1	TRBJ2-5	TRBV7-9	many
CASSEGRSGNTIYF	TGTGCCAGCAGTGAAGGCCGGTCTGGAAACACCATATATTTT	NA	TRBJ1-3	TRBV6-1	NA
CSVEGTPEAFF	TGCAGCGTTGAGGGAACACCTGAAGCTTTCTTT	NA	TRBJ1-1	TRBV29-1	many
CASSLDETGFSDTGELFF	TGTGCCAGCAGCTTGGATGAGACAGGGTTTTCGGACACCGGGGAGCTGTTTTTT	TRBD1	TRBJ2-2	TRBV5-6	NA
CASSLVWQGGEGQYF	TGTGCCAGCAGCTTAGTCTGGCAGGGGGGTGAAGGGCAGTACTTC	NA	TRBJ2-7	TRBV7-9	NA
CASSLAPWTGADGEKLFF	TGTGCCAGCAGCTTAGCGCCGTGGACAGGGGCGGACGGAGAAAAACTGTTTTTT	TRBD1	TRBJ1-4	TRBV7-9	NA
CASSPRGTQITSEQYF	TGTGCCAGCAGTCCCAGGGGGACACAAATAACCAGCGAGCAGTACTTC	TRBD1	TRBJ2-7	TRBV28	few
CATSRGLSGVFVGTDTQYF	TGTGCCACCAGCCGGGGATTATCGGGAGTTTTTGTAGGCACAGATACGCAGTATTTT	NA	TRBJ2-3	TRBV24-1	NA
CASSQEHLSSYELYF	TGCGCCAGCAGCCAAGAACATTTATCCAGCTACGAGCTGTACTTC	NA	TRBJ2-7	TRBV4-1	few
CASSEEPNYERYF	TGTGCCAGCAGTGAAGAGCCGAACTACGAGCGGTACTTC	NA	TRBJ2-7	TRBV2	few
CASSLGTGVTEQYF	TGTGCCAGCAGTTTGGGGACAGGGGTCACCGAGCAGTACTTC	TRBD1	TRBJ2-7	TRBV27	few
CSALGVLPQYSNQPQHF	TGCAGTGCTTTGGGGGTATTGCCCCAATATAGCAATCAGCCCCAGCATTTT	NA	TRBJ1-5	TRBV20-1	NA
CASSTDSYSNQPQHF	TGTGCCAGCAGCACGGACAGCTATAGCAATCAGCCCCAGCATTTT	NA	TRBJ1-5	TRBV5-5	few
CASSLAGWEAFF	TGTGCCAGCAGCTTAGCAGGGTGGGAAGCTTTCTTT	NA	TRBJ1-1	TRBV11-2	few
CASSEAQSLAGAFTDTQYF	TGTGCCAGCAGTGAGGCCCAGTCACTAGCGGGAGCATTCACAGATACGCAGTATTTT	TRBD2	TRBJ2-3	TRBV25-1	many
CASSRPVGGETQYF	TGTGCCAGCAGCAGACCCGTAGGGGGGGAGACCCAGTACTTC	NA	TRBJ2-5	TRBV7-9	NA
CASRGDYLTDTQYF	TGTGCCAGCCGGGGGGACTACCTCACAGATACGCAGTATTTT	TRBD2	TRBJ2-3	TRBV12-3/TRBV12-4	few
CASSLEEGRAENTGELFF	TGTGCCAGCAGCTTAGAGGAGGGCCGAGCGGAGAACACCGGGGAGCTGTTTTTT	NA	TRBJ2-2	TRBV7-2	few
CSARGTVNAEQYF	TGCAGTGCCAGAGGGACAGTTAACGCCGAGCAGTACTTC	TRBD1	TRBJ2-7	TRBV20-1	NA
CASSAGTGASWADTQYF	TGTGCCAGCAGCGCCGGGACAGGGGCTTCCTGGGCAGATACGCAGTATTTT	TRBD1	TRBJ2-3	TRBV9	NA